Sequencing of this TCR beta chain was carried out in a study of blood T cells in healthy people across ages. On this clonotype itself: The target antigen is unknown.

Findings of the study overall: Older age went with lower TCR beta diversity per million T cells, in a roughly linear way.

Ten milliliters of peripheral blood were drawn from each donor. Alongside a J-beta primer mix, a sample-barcoded 5' primer served in a second PCR lasting 7 to 11 cycles. TCRdb called the 5' RACE reads again in MiXCR, with one record for every CDR3 protein. The data show roughly 1,700,000 distinct CDR3 sequences, 28% seen once. The CDR3 is 18 amino acids. The germline gives CDR1 SGHTA, CDR2 FQGTGA. V dropped 0 bases and J dropped 2 bases, with 17 bases sitting between them. Sample: blood. The rearrangement uses TRBV7-3 and TRBJ2-4; a possible D gene is TRBD1 (7 bases). This TCR came from a woman aged 25 to 39 in good health. The CDR3 spells CASSLTGGAGGPKNIQYF. The CDR3 coding sequence is TGTGCCAGCAGCTTAACGGGTGGGGCAGGGGGGCCCAAAAACATTCAGTACTTC.